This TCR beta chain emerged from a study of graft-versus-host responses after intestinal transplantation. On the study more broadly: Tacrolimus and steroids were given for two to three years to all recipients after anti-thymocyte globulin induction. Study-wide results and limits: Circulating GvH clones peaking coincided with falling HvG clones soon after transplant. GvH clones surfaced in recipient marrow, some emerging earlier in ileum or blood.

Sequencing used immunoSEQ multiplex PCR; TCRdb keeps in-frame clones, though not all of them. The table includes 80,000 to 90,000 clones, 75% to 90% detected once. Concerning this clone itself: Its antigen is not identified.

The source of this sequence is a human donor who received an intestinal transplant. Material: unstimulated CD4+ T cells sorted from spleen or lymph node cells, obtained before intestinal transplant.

CDR3 loop: CASSSPGQYTEAFF. The CDR3 bases are TGTGCCAGCAGCTCACCGGGACAGTACACTGAAGCTTTCTTT. The V gene is TRBV5-4, the J gene TRBJ1-1, with 7 bases lining up with TRBD1. CDR3 length equals 14 residues. Germline V gives CDR1 SGHNT, CDR2 YYREEE (reference sequence). J gave up 3 bases and V 3 bases, and 5 bases lay outside the gene matches.